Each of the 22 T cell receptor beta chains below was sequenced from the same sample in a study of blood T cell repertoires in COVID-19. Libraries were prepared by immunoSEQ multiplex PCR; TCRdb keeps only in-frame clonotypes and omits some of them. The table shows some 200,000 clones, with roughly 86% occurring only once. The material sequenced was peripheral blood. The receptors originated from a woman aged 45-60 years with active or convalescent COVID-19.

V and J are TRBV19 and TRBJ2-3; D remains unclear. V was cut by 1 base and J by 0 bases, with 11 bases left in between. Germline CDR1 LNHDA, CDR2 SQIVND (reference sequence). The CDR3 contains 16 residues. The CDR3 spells CASSIGRISSTDTQYF. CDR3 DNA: TGTGCCAGTAGTATAGGGCGGATTTCTAGCACAGATACGCAGTATTTT.

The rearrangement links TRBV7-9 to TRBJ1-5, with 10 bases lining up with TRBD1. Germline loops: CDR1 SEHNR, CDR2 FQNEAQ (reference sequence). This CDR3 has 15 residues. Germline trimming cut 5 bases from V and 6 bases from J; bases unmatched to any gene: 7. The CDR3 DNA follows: TGTGCCAGCAGCCCCGGGACAGGGGTAAGTCAGCCCCAGCATTTT. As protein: CASSPGTGVSQPQHF.

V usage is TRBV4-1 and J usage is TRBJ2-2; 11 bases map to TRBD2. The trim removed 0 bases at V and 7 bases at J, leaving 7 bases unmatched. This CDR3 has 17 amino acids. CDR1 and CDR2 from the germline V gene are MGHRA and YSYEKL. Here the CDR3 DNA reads TGCGCCAGCAGCCAAGATAGCGGGGGGGCCGTTGTCGGGGAGCTGTTTTTT. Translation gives CASSQDSGGAVVGELFF.

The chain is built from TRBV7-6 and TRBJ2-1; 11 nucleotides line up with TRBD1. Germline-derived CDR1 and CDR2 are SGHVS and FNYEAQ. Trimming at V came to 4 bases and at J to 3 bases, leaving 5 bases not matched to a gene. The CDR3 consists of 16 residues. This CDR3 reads CASSYLGQGGYNEQFF. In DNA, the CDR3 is TGTGCCAGCAGCTATCTGGGACAGGGGGGCTACAATGAGCAGTTCTTC.

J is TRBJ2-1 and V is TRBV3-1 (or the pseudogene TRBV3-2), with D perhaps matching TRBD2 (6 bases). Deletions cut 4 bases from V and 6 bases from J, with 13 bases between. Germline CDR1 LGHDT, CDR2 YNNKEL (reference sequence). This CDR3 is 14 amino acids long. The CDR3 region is CASSLGTPSNEQFF. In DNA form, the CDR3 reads TGTGCCAGCAGCCTCGGGACTCCCTCCAATGAGCAGTTCTTC.

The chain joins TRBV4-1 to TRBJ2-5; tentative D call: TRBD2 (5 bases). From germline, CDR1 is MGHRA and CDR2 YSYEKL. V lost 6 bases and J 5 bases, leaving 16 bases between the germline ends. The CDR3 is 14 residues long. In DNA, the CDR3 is TGCGCCAGCAGACTATCGGTCGGGATGGAGACCCAGTACTTC. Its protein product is CASRLSVGMETQYF.

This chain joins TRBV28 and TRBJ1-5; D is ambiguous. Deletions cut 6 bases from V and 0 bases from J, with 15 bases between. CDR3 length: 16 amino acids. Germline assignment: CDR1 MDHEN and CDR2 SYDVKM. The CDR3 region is CASRTIEGYSNQPQHF. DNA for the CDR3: TGTGCCAGCAGAACAATTGAGGGATATAGCAATCAGCCCCAGCATTTT.

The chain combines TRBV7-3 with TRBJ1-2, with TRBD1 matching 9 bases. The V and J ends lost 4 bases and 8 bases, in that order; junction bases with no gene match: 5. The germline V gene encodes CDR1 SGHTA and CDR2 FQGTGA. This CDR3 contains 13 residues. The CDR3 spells CASSSDRGGGYTF. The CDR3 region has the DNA TGTGCCAGCAGCTCGGACAGGGGAGGAGGCTACACCTTC.

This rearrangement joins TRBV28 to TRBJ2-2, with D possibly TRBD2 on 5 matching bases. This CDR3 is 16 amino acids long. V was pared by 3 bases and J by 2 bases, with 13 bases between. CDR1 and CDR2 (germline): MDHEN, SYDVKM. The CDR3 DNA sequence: TGTGCCAGCAGTTTTCGGAGGAATATTAACACCGGGGAGCTGTTTTTT. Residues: CASSFRRNINTGELFF.

CDR3 nucleotides: TGTGCCAGCTCACCATCGGGGGACTTCCTGTATGGCTACACCTTC. Translation gives CASSPSGDFLYGYTF. The V gene is TRBV18, the J gene TRBJ1-2; weak D call: TRBD1 (5 bases). The V gene's germline CDR1 is KGHSH and CDR2 LQKENI. Trimming removed 2 bases at V and 5 bases at J, with 15 bases between. CDR3 size: 15 residues.

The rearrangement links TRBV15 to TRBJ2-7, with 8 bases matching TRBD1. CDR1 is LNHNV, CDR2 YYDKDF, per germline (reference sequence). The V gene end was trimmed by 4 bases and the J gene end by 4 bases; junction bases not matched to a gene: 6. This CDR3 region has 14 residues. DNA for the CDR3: TGTGCCACCAGCATAAGGACAGGGAAGTACGAGCAGTACGTC. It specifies CATSIRTGKYEQYV.

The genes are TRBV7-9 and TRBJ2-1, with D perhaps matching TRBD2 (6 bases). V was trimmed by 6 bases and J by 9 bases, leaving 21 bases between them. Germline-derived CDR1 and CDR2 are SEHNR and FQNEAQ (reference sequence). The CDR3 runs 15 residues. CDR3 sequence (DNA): TGTGCCAGCAGAGGGAGGATAGCGAAGGATTCTGAGCAGTTCTTC. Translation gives CASRGRIAKDSEQFF.

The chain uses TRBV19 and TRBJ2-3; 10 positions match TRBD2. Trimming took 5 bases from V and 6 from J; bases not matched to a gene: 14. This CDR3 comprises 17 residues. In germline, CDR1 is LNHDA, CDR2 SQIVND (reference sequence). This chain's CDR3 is CASSSQPSGRAGDTQYF. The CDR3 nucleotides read TGTGCCAGTAGTTCCCAACCCAGCGGGAGGGCTGGGGATACGCAGTATTTT.

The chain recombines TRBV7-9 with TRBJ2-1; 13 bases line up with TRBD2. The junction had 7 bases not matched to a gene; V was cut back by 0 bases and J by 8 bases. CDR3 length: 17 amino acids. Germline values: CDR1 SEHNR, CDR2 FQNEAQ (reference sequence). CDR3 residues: CASSLARRTSGRDEQFF. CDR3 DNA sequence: TGTGCCAGCAGCTTAGCGCGGAGGACTAGCGGGAGAGATGAGCAGTTCTTC.

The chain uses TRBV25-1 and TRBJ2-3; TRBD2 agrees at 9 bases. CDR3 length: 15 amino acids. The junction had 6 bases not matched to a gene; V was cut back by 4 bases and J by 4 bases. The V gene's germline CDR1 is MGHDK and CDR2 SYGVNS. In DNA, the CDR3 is TGTGCCAGCAGTGCTAATAGCGGGAGCGCAGATACGCAGTATTTT. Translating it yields CASSANSGSADTQYF.

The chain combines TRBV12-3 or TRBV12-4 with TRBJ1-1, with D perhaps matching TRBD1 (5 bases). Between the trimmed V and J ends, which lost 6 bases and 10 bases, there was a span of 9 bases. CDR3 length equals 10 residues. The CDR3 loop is CASRGLGAFF. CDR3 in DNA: TGTGCCAGCAGGGGACTGGGAGCTTTCTTT.

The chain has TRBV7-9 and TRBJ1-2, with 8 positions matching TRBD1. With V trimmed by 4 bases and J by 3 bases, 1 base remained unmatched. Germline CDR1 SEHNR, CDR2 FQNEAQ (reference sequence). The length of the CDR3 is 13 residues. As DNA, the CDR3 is TGTGCCAGCAGCTGGGGACAGGACTATGGCTACACCTTC. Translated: CASSWGQDYGYTF.

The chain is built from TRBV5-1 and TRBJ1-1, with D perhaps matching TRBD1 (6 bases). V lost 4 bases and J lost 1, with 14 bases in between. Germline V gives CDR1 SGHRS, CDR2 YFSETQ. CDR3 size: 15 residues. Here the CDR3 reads CASSLYQGSNTEAFF. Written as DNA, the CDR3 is TGCGCCAGCAGCCTCTATCAGGGGTCGAACACTGAAGCTTTCTTT.

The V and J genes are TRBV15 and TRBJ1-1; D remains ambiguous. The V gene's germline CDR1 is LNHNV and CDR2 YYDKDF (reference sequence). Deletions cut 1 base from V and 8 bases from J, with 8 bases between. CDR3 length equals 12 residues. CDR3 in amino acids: CATSRVTEEAFF. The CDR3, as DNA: TGTGCCACCAGCAGAGTGACGGAGGAAGCTTTCTTT. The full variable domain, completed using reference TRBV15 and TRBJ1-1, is DAMVIQNPRYQVTQFGKPVTLSCSQTLNHNVMYWYQQKSSQAPKLLFHYYDKDFNNEADTPDNFQSRRPNTSFCFLDIRSPGLGDTAMYLCATSRVTEEAFFGQGTRLTVV.

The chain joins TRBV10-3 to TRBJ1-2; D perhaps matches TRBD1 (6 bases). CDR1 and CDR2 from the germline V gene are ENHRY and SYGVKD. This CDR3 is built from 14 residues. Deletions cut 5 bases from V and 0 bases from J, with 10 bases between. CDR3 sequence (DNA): TGTGCCATCAGTCGTCAGGGGCCTAACTATGGCTACACCTTC. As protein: CAISRQGPNYGYTF.

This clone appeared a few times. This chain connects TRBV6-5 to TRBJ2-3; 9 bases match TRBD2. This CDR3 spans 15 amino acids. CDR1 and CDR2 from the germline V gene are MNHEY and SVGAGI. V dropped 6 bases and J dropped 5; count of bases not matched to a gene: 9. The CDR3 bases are TGTGCCAGCAGCCCCTCTAGCGGGGCGGTAGATACGCAGTATTTT. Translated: CASSPSSGAVDTQYF.

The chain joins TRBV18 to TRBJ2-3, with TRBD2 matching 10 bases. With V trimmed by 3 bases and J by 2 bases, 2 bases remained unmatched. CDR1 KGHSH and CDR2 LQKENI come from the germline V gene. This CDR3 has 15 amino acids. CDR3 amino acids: CASSPSGRPTDTQYF. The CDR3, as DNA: TGTGCCAGCTCACCTAGCGGGAGGCCCACAGATACGCAGTATTTT.